Shown below are 20 T cell receptor beta chains from a single sample sequenced in a study of human T cells and chemical hapten exposure. The sample's time point: patch test 3, about 24 weeks after DPC sensitization. Stated treatment: therapeutic diphenylcyclopropenone sensitization with weekly scalp DPC. TCRdb processed the RACE reads anew with MiXCR; each CDR3 protein has one entry. The sample lists 190,000 or so distinct CDR3 sequences; around a quarter were seen once. The sequencing here drew on whole blood, taken in connection with sensitization to the hapten diphenylcyclopropenone (DPC). All receptors come from a woman in her thirties or forties with alopecia areata. Some clones in this sample may be carry-over from other donors' samples.

This clonotype was seen repeatedly, ten times or more. The chain has TRBV7-2 and TRBJ1-5, with 7 positions matching TRBD1. Germline CDR1 SGHTA, CDR2 FQGNSA. The CDR3 extends over 13 amino acids. Trimming removed 6 bases from V and 4 bases from J; junction bases left unmatched: 3. The CDR3 protein is CASSLQGNQPQHF. CDR3 sequence (DNA): TGTGCCAGCAGTTTACAGGGGAATCAGCCCCAGCATTTT.

In this sample, this clonotype turned up many times. The chain carries TRBV6-5 and TRBJ2-4, with D perhaps matching TRBD2 (5 bases). The germline gives CDR1 MNHEY, CDR2 SVGAGI. The CDR3 has 13 residues. The V end lost 0 bases, the J end lost 7 bases, and 7 bases lay between the germline ends. The CDR3 region has the DNA TGTGCCAGCAGTTACTCCGGGGTGAACATTCAGTACTTC. It codes for CASSYSGVNIQYF.

The chain links TRBV10-3 to TRBJ2-3; tentatively, D is TRBD2 (6 bases). Germline V gene sequence: CDR1 ENHRY, CDR2 SYGVKD. With 7 bases removed from V and 4 bases from J, the gap between germline ends came to 12 bases. This CDR3 is 13 amino acids long. CDR3 coding DNA: TGTGCCATCAAGGAGGGAGGCGCAGATACGCAGTATTTT. Protein sequence: CAIKEGGADTQYF.

The table lists this clonotype with a few counts. This sequence joins TRBV6-2 or TRBV6-3 and TRBJ2-2; TRBD2 matches at 8 bases. V lost 5 bases and J lost 7; bases outside the gene matches: 3. Germline V lookup: CDR1 MNHEY, CDR2 SVGEGT. The CDR3 totals 13 residues. The DNA of the CDR3 is TGTGCCAGCAGTCGGACTAGCTTCGGGGAGCTGTTTTTT. It is translated as CASSRTSFGELFF.

By share, this clonotype ranks as medium-sized. The chain links TRBV6-4 to TRBJ2-3, with 7 bases fitting TRBD2. The V and J ends lost 0 bases and 2 bases, in that order; junction bases with no gene match: 5. The CDR3 sequence is 16 residues long. Looked up from germline, CDR1 is MRHNA and CDR2 is SNTAGT. As DNA, the CDR3 is TGTGCCAGCAGTGACTCGGCTAGCGGACACACAGATACGCAGTATTTT. Translation gives CASSDSASGHTDTQYF.

This clonotype was observed a few times. V and J are TRBV18 and TRBJ2-2; D is perhaps TRBD1 (6 bases). This CDR3 comprises 19 residues. The V end lost 5 bases, the J end lost 0 bases, and 22 bases lay between the germline ends. Looked up from germline, CDR1 is KGHSH and CDR2 is LQKENI. CDR3 nucleotide sequence: TGTGCCAGCTCATCTGCCGGGATTCGGAGGACAGCGAACACCGGGGAGCTGTTTTTT. Protein product: CASSSAGIRRTANTGELFF.

This clonotype was seen at least ten times. The rearrangement links TRBV20-1 to TRBJ2-1, with D hard to call. V lost 1 base and J 3 bases, leaving 13 bases between the germline ends. Germline lookup yields CDR1 DFQATT and CDR2 SNEGSKA (reference sequence). CDR3 length: 15 residues. As DNA, the CDR3 is TGCAGTGCTAGAGTAGCTGTAGCTAGCTACAATGAGCAGTTCTTC. This codes for CSARVAVASYNEQFF.

The chain carries TRBV5-1 and TRBJ1-6; 10 nucleotides match TRBD1. The V gene's germline CDR1 is SGHRS and CDR2 YFSETQ. The CDR3 covers 14 residues. J was trimmed by 7 bases and V by 4 bases; bases with no gene match: 2. DNA for the CDR3: TGCGCCAGCAGCCCGGACAGGGGGAATTCACCCCTCCACTTT. It translates to CASSPDRGNSPLHF.

The chain combines TRBV7-2 with TRBJ2-2, with D maybe TRBD2 (6 bases). CDR3 length: 15 residues. Trimming left V 5 bases short and J 2 bases short, with 12 bases between. Germline V gives CDR1 SGHTA, CDR2 FQGNSA. DNA for the CDR3: TGTGCCAGCAGCGCACCGGGACTCAACACCGGGGAGCTGTTTTTT. It specifies CASSAPGLNTGELFF.

A few counts support this clonotype. The CDR3 region has the DNA TGTGCCTCCGAGAGGGGGGGCGACACTGAAGCTTTCTTT. Translating it yields CASERGGDTEAFF. The chain carries TRBV10-3 and TRBJ1-1; D is perhaps TRBD1 (6 bases). Germline CDR1 reads ENHRY; CDR2 reads SYGVKD. The V end lost 11 bases, the J end lost 3 bases, and 16 bases lay between the germline ends. This CDR3 has 13 amino acids.

The CDR3: CSVPDRLSGNTIYF. The CDR3 DNA sequence: TGCAGCGTTCCAGACAGGCTCTCTGGAAACACCATATATTTT. The rearrangement joins TRBV29-1 to TRBJ1-3; D is possibly TRBD1 (6 bases). This CDR3 has 14 amino acids. Germline CDR1 SQVTM, CDR2 ANQGSEA. V lost 5 bases to trimming and J lost 0 bases, with 11 bases between them.

Concerning this clonotype itself: Its ends do not fully match the called genes, so a read error is possible. The chain employs TRBV7-7 and TRBJ2-3; 8 bases map to TRBD1. Germline CDR1 reads SSHAT; CDR2 reads FNYEAQ (reference sequence). This CDR3 has 15 amino acids. CDR3 bases: TGTGCTAGCAGCCCGGGGACAGGCAGCACAGATACGCAGTATTTT. Its protein is CASSPGTGSTDTQYF.

In this sample, this clonotype turned up a few times. The rearrangement joins TRBV4-3 to TRBJ2-1; D perhaps matches TRBD1 (5 bases). The V gene lost 0 bases and the J gene lost 11 bases, with 11 bases spanning the gap. The CDR3 consists of 13 residues. CDR1 and CDR2 (germline): LGHNA, YSLEER. The chain's CDR3 is CASSQEPGAKQFF. In DNA, the CDR3 is TGCGCCAGCAGCCAAGAGCCTGGGGCGAAGCAGTTCTTC.

In this sample, this clonotype turned up a few times. CDR3: CASSRGGRVQETQYF. CDR3 nucleotide sequence: TGTGCCAGCTCCAGGGGCGGCAGGGTCCAAGAGACCCAGTACTTC. The V call is TRBV18, the J call TRBJ2-5, with D possibly being TRBD1 (6 bases). The V end was cut by 6 bases, the J end by 1 base, with 15 bases between. This CDR3 is 15 amino acids long. The germline CDR1 and CDR2 sequences are KGHSH and LQKENI.

This clonotype was seen many times. The chain employs TRBV6-7 and TRBJ2-5, with unresolved D. TRBV6-7 is an ORF; its function is uncertain. CDR3 size: 16 residues. Trimming removed 0 bases at V and 2 bases at J, with 13 bases between. The CDR3 coding sequence is TGTGCCAGCAGTTACTCGATAGGCAGGAAACAAGAGACCCAGTACTTC. The encoded protein is CASSYSIGRKQETQYF.

The chain couples TRBV20-1 to TRBJ2-3, with 11 bases matching TRBD2. The J segment lost 4 bases and the V segment lost 3 bases, leaving 6 bases of the junction unmatched. The CDR3 has 15 residues. The V gene's germline CDR1 is DFQATT and CDR2 SNEGSKA (reference sequence). CDR3 sequence reads: CSASSGTSGADTQYF. The DNA of the CDR3 is TGCAGTGCTAGCTCCGGGACTAGCGGCGCAGATACGCAGTATTTT.

The chain has TRBV27 and TRBJ2-7; D not certain. Deletions cut 8 bases from V and 2 bases from J, with 7 bases between. Germline V lookup: CDR1 MNHEY, CDR2 SMNVEV (reference sequence). The CDR3 has 11 residues. The CDR3 DNA sequence: TGTGCCAGCGGCTTCGCCTACGAGCAGTACTTC. Protein product: CASGFAYEQYF.

Only a few counts were recorded for this clonotype. The V gene is TRBV28, the J gene TRBJ2-7; D is possibly TRBD2 (6 bases). The CDR3 runs to 13 residues. V lost 10 bases and J lost 4, with 17 bases in between. Germline loops: CDR1 MDHEN, CDR2 SYDVKM. The CDR3 region is CATALGGGYEQYF. Here the CDR3 DNA reads TGTGCCACCGCCCTGGGAGGTGGGTACGAGCAGTACTTC.

Note on this clonotype: This clone may be a read error of a much larger clone one base away. The chain is built from TRBV7-2 and TRBJ1-1, with D hard to call. Germline loops: CDR1 SGHTA, CDR2 FQGNSA. Trimming took 5 bases from V and 2 from J, leaving 18 bases between them. CDR3 length equals 16 residues. The CDR3 region is CTSSQNQRTVNTEAFF. Here the CDR3 DNA reads TGTACCAGCAGCCAAAACCAGAGGACGGTTAACACTGAAGCTTTCTTT.

V and J are TRBV9 and TRBJ2-3; D unclear. This CDR3 has 12 residues. Deletions cut 0 bases from V and 3 bases from J, with 2 bases between. The germline CDR1 and CDR2 sequences are SGDLS and YYNGEE. The CDR3 DNA reads as TGTGCCAGCAGCGTAGGGACAGATACGCAGTATTTT. Translated: CASSVGTDTQYF.